The entry below gives a single TCR beta chain sequence along with its context. These data are taken from a study of blood T cell repertoires in COVID-19. For the study at large: COVID-19 samples from acute and convalescent phases originated in the United States, Italy and Spain. Sample material is recorded as cDNA or gDNA derived from T cells, B-cell-depleted T cells, or PBMCs.

The CDR3 sequence is 14 residues long. Trimming removed 6 bases from V and 7 bases from J; junction bases left unmatched: 6. The germline V gene encodes CDR1 MNHEY and CDR2 SMNVEV (reference sequence). In the original workflow: How many nucleated cells were present was estimated from reference gene primer amplification. The assay was immunoSEQ multiplex PCR, and TCRdb's table has in-frame clones only and misses some. V, J and clone size were drawn from that table, and D and trimming were deduced from the DNA. There are fewer than 70,000 clones in the sample; around 87% occur only once, and under 3% lies in the top ten.

The source is a man in his fifties or sixties with acute or convalescent COVID-19. The chain is built from TRBV27 and TRBJ1-6; 7 bases line up with TRBD1. Sequenced input: peripheral blood. The CDR3 coding sequence is TGTGCCAGCAGGGTAGACAGGGACAATTCACCCCTCCACTTT. This encodes CASRVDRDNSPLHF.